This T cell receptor beta chain was retrieved from a study of vaccination and CD4 T cells after COVID-19. General study points: Only after vaccination were a median 86.3% of convalescents' reactive clones seen.

V lost 3 bases, J lost 2 bases, and 19 bases lay in between. Germline V gene sequence: CDR1 DFQATT, CDR2 SNEGSKA (reference sequence). CDR3 length: 17 residues. The Oncomine TCR Beta short-read assay generated sequence data from the DNA of cultured CD4+ T cells. Genomic DNA was isolated from CD4+ T cells that had been cultured. In TCRdb, the PCR reads were re-called with MiXCR into one record per CDR3 protein. The data show fewer than 15,000 distinct CDR3 sequences, with around 58% seen just once and under 15% held by the top ten. The treatment: approximately 10-day PBMC culture with coronavirus spike peptide pools or control peptides (ViraFEST assay). Peptide-pool expansion of antigen-specific T cells preceded TCR sequencing in ViraFEST. In the case of this clonotype: Antigen unknown.

The sequence was obtained from a human donor who had recovered from COVID-19. Material for sequencing was CD4+ T cells from blood, cultured in vitro. V usage is TRBV20-1 and J usage is TRBJ2-2; a weak D match, TRBD1 (7 bases). CDR3 in amino acids: CSARNFRQGGNTGELFF. The CDR3 DNA reads TGCAGTGCTAGGAATTTTAGACAGGGAGGAAACACCGGGGAGCTGTTTTTT.